A single sample gave rise to the 10 T cell receptor beta chains below, sequenced in a study of blood T cells in healthy people across ages (dated by TCRdb to 2014 to 2015). Library preparation employed 5' RACE. TCRdb lists the instrument as Illumina HiSeq 2500. A second PCR of roughly 7 to 12 cycles was run with a J-beta primer mix and a sample-barcoded 5' primer. Clones were called with MiXCR by TCRdb after fastp trimmed the public reads at Q25, and only in-frame beta chains were retained. CDR3 protein sequences are deduplicated, and each keeps its most common genes and DNA. The sample yields some 1.4 million distinct CDR3 sequences; 42% were counted once. Of the sample, 7.9% falls within the top ten clones. Sequencing was performed on blood. Receptor source: a woman aged 18-29 years in good health.

This chain joins TRBV4-1 and TRBJ2-2; D is unclear. Trimming pared 2 bases from V and 5 bases from J, leaving 15 bases between. The CDR3 sequence is 16 residues long. Germline lookup yields CDR1 MGHRA and CDR2 YSYEKL. The CDR3 region is CASSQYTPGGTGELFF. The CDR3 nucleotides are TGCGCCAGCAGCCAATATACGCCCGGTGGAACCGGGGAGCTGTTTTTT.

This clonotype occurred a few times. The junction shows a germline mismatch at one end, possibly a read error. The chain uses TRBV5-1 and TRBJ1-1; D might be TRBD1 (6 bases). The CDR3 has 14 amino acids. Germline assignment: CDR1 SGHRS and CDR2 YFSETQ. The chain's CDR3 is CASSVGQMNPEAFF. For the CDR3, the DNA is TGCGCCAGCAGCGTGGGACAAATGAACCCTGAGGCTTTCTTT.

The table lists this clonotype with a few counts. The J gene is TRBJ2-6, the V gene TRBV29-1; D remains ambiguous. The V end was cut by 4 bases, the J end by 0 bases, with 10 bases between. Germline V gene data show CDR1 as SQVTM and CDR2 as ANQGSEA. This CDR3 comprises 15 residues. The CDR3 loop is CSVGVSSSGANVLTF. In DNA, the CDR3 is TGCAGCGTTGGGGTTTCTAGCTCTGGGGCCAACGTCCTGACTTTC.

A few counts support this clonotype. The chain combines TRBV13 with TRBJ1-2, with 9 bases matching TRBD1. V shed 3 bases and J 5 bases; nucleotides not matched to a gene: 4. CDR1 is PRHDT, CDR2 FYEKMQ, per germline (reference sequence). The CDR3 extends over 14 amino acids. This CDR3 is CASSFGTGTYGYTF. The CDR3 DNA is TGTGCCAGCAGCTTTGGGACAGGGACTTATGGCTACACCTTC. The full variable domain, completed using reference TRBV13 and TRBJ1-2, is AAGVIQSPRHLIKEKRETATLKCYPIPRHDTVYWYQQGPGQDPQFLISFYEKMQSDKGSIPDRFSAQQFSDYHSELNMSSLELGDSALYFCASSFGTGTYGYTFGSGTRLTVV.

The chain has TRBV4-1 and TRBJ2-1; 7 bases agree with TRBD2. This CDR3 comprises 14 residues. V lost 5 bases, J lost 8 bases, and 9 bases stayed unmatched. CDR1 and CDR2 from the germline V gene are MGHRA and YSYEKL. CDR3 loop: CASSVSGGVDEQFF. The DNA of the CDR3 is TGCGCCAGCAGCGTGTCGGGGGGTGTGGATGAGCAGTTCTTC.

This clonotype has more than one count but fewer than ten. The gene calls are TRBV10-3 and TRBJ1-1, with 7 bases identical to TRBD1. This CDR3 has 17 amino acids. Germline V gene lookup returns CDR1 ENHRY and CDR2 SYGVKD. The V gene end was trimmed by 2 bases and the J gene end by 4 bases; junction bases not matched to a gene: 13. The CDR3 sequence: CAISEGQAVGGVTEAFF. The CDR3 nucleotides are TGTGCCATCAGTGAGGGACAGGCGGTAGGAGGAGTCACTGAAGCTTTCTTT.

The chain carries TRBV29-1 and TRBJ2-1, with D perhaps matching TRBD2 (5 bases). From germline, CDR1 is SQVTM and CDR2 ANQGSEA. The CDR3 is 14 residues long. Trimming took 3 bases from V and 7 from J, leaving 16 bases between them. The CDR3 coding sequence is TGCAGCGTTGACGTGGCGGGCGGTGGGAATGAGCAGTTCTTC. Protein sequence: CSVDVAGGGNEQFF.

V and J are TRBV7-2 and TRBJ2-5, with D possibly being TRBD2 (5 bases). Trimming took 5 bases from V and 5 from J, leaving 24 bases between them. The CDR3 covers 17 residues. Looked up from germline, CDR1 is SGHTA and CDR2 is FQGNSA. The CDR3, as DNA: TGTGCCAGCAGCCCCATCCTGCCGGCTAGCTCTGCGGAGACCCAGTACTTC. Translation gives CASSPILPASSAETQYF.

The V gene is TRBV20-1, the J gene TRBJ2-1, with 9 bases lining up with TRBD2. The CDR3 is made up of 16 amino acids. Germline lookup yields CDR1 DFQATT and CDR2 SNEGSKA (reference sequence). V shed 4 bases, J shed 0 bases, and the junction held 7 bases outside the gene matches. CDR3 nucleotide sequence: TGCAGTGCTATAACTTTTAGCGGGGGCTCCTACAATGAGCAGTTCTTC. It encodes CSAITFSGGSYNEQFF.

In its sample, this clonotype was seen a few times. The rearrangement links TRBV11-2 to TRBJ2-5, with unresolved D. Germline CDR1 is SGHAT and CDR2 is FQNNGV. The CDR3 has 15 amino acids. V was cut by 5 bases and J by 2 bases, with 15 bases left in between. CDR3 nucleotide sequence: TGTGCCAGCAGCCCGTCGACAAAAATGCAAGAGACCCAGTACTTC. Translation gives CASSPSTKMQETQYF.